This T cell receptor beta chain originates from a study of T cells expressing NK-cell markers. Study conclusions and caveats: It was still unclear whether expanded NKG2C+ T cell clones were HCMV specific.

TCRdb re-called the 5' RACE reads and catalogs CDR3 proteins one per entry, DNA excluded. The sample has 200,000 to 300,000 distinct CDR3 sequences. With regard to this clonotype: Its antigen remains unidentified.

This CDR3 is 15 amino acids long. The germline V gene encodes CDR1 SGHTA and CDR2 FQGNSA. The specimen was blood T cells: a sorted CD56 or NKG2C T cell subset, CD4+ or CD8+ T cells, or bulk PBMC T cells (not recorded which). The J gene is TRBJ2-5, the V gene TRBV7-2; TCRdb reports TRBD1, a call that lacks DNA to check it against. The sequence was obtained from a woman between 18 and 70 years old in good health. The chain's CDR3 is CASSVGGGAKETQYF.